In its sample, the clone carrying this TCR beta chain was seen once. Trimming stripped 6 bases from V and 2 bases from J, with 14 bases between. CDR3 length: 15 residues. Germline CDR1 reads MNHEY; CDR2 reads SMNVEV (reference sequence). The data derive from a study of T cell changes during pregnancy in multiple sclerosis. TCRdb's table, derived via immunoSEQ multiplex PCR, lists solely in-frame clones and lacks some. The data show 30,000 to 35,000 clones, approximately 86% seen once. The TCR originated in a female donor with multiple sclerosis, enrolled in a pregnancy study. Specimen: CD8+ T cells from peripheral blood mononuclear cells, collected in the first trimester of pregnancy. This chain uses TRBV27 with TRBJ2-1; a weak D match, TRBD2 (6 bases). This chain's CDR3 is CASRISGFTYNEQFF. The DNA for the CDR3 is TGTGCCAGCAGAATAAGCGGGTTTACCTACAATGAGCAGTTCTTC.